A single sample gave rise to the 4 T cell receptor beta chains below, sequenced in a study of blood T cell repertoires in COVID-19. Sequencing was performed with immunoSEQ multiplex PCR; in TCRdb, only in-frame clones are kept and a portion is missing. This repertoire shows about 230,000 clones, 70% to 90% found once; its top ten account for over 0.95%. Sequencing used peripheral blood. The receptors were sampled from a man in his forties with acute or convalescent COVID-19.

The J gene is TRBJ1-2, the V gene TRBV19, with 10 bases aligning to TRBD1. Germline CDR1 and CDR2: LNHDA and SQIVND (reference sequence). The CDR3 runs to 14 residues. Trimming at V came to 5 bases and at J to 4 bases, leaving 4 bases not matched to a gene. CDR3 DNA: TGTGCCAGTAGTGTCGGGACAGGGGCCTATGGCTACACCTTC. Protein sequence: CASSVGTGAYGYTF.

The chain recombines TRBV6-5 with TRBJ1-4; 7 nucleotides agree with TRBD1. The CDR3 has 15 residues. J gave up 8 bases and V 6 bases, and 12 bases lay outside the gene matches. Germline V gives CDR1 MNHEY, CDR2 SVGAGI. CDR3 nucleotides: TGTGCCAGCAGCCACTTGACAGGGTTGGACGAAAAACTGTTTTTT. This codes for CASSHLTGLDEKLFF.

This clone occurred once. The chain uses TRBV6-5 and TRBJ1-1; tentatively, D is TRBD1 (5 bases). This CDR3 is built from 12 residues. CDR1 and CDR2 (germline): MNHEY, SVGAGI. Trimming pared 2 bases from V and 10 bases from J, leaving 11 bases between. CDR3: CASSYSGGPAFF. The CDR3, as DNA: TGTGCCAGCAGTTACAGCGGGGGTCCAGCTTTCTTT.

Turning to this clone: The same CDR3 is also encoded by other DNA sequences in this sample. The chain employs TRBV5-1 and TRBJ1-2; 7 bases are shared with TRBD1. V shed 4 bases, J shed 4 bases, and the junction held 4 bases outside the gene matches. The germline gives CDR1 SGHRS, CDR2 YFSETQ. The CDR3 has 13 amino acids. The CDR3 DNA reads as TGCGCCAGCAGCCCCGGGACAGCCTATGGCTACACCTTC. It translates to CASSPGTAYGYTF.